These 4 T cell receptor beta chains originate from one sample sequenced in a study of T cells in Graves' hyperthyroidism and ophthalmopathy. There were TCR beta CDR3 regions amplified from RNA transcripts. A first-round RT-PCR of the TCR CDR3 used the HTBI primer set. In TCRdb, the multiplex PCR reads were re-called with MiXCR into one record per CDR3 protein. The table shows 270,000 or so distinct CDR3 sequences, with less than 30% occurring only once. Source material: blood. The source is a man in his forties or fifties with Graves' hyperthyroidism that later progressed to Graves' ophthalmopathy.

In its sample, this clonotype was seen many times. The chain joins TRBV29-1 to TRBJ2-7; the D gene is possibly TRBD2 (6 bases). In germline, CDR1 is SQVTM, CDR2 ANQGSEA. CDR3 length equals 14 residues. V was trimmed by 1 base and J by 1 base, leaving 11 bases between them. Here the CDR3 reads CSVEGVRGSYEQYF. Written as DNA, the CDR3 is TGCAGCGTTGAAGGGGTCCGGGGGTCCTACGAGCAGTACTTC.

The sample holds many counts of this clonotype. This chain uses TRBV29-1 with TRBJ2-5, with D possibly being TRBD1 (6 bases). The CDR3 consists of 12 residues. Germline values: CDR1 SQVTM, CDR2 ANQGSEA. The CDR3: CAYRVIRETQYF. The CDR3 DNA reads TGCGCCTACAGGGTGATCCGGGAGACCCAGTACTTC.

This clonotype was counted many times. This chain connects TRBV28 to TRBJ2-2; 9 bases line up with TRBD2. The junction had 12 bases not matched to a gene; V was cut back by 11 bases and J by 5 bases. The CDR3 totals 15 residues. Germline assignment: CDR1 MDHEN and CDR2 SYDVKM. The CDR3 DNA is TGTGCCGCGGGGGGGGCAACCACCATAACCGGGGAGCTGTTTTTT. It codes for CAAGGATTITGELFF.

This clonotype occurred many times. The chain uses TRBV11-2 and TRBJ1-5; 7 nucleotides align to TRBD1. Unmatched junction bases numbered 5, after V lost 3 bases and J lost 0 bases. Germline CDR1 and CDR2: SGHAT and FQNNGV. The CDR3 consists of 16 residues. DNA for the CDR3: TGTGCCAGCAGCTTGGACAGGTTCCCTAGCAATCAGCCCCAGCATTTT. Its protein is CASSLDRFPSNQPQHF. The variable domain in full, with the rest retrieved from reference TRBV11-2 and TRBJ1-5, is EAGVAQSPRYKIIEKRQSVAFWCNPISGHATLYWYQQILGQGPKLLIQFQNNGVVDDSQLPKDRFSAERLKGVDSTLKIQPAKLEDSAVYLCASSLDRFPSNQPQHFGDGTRLSIL.